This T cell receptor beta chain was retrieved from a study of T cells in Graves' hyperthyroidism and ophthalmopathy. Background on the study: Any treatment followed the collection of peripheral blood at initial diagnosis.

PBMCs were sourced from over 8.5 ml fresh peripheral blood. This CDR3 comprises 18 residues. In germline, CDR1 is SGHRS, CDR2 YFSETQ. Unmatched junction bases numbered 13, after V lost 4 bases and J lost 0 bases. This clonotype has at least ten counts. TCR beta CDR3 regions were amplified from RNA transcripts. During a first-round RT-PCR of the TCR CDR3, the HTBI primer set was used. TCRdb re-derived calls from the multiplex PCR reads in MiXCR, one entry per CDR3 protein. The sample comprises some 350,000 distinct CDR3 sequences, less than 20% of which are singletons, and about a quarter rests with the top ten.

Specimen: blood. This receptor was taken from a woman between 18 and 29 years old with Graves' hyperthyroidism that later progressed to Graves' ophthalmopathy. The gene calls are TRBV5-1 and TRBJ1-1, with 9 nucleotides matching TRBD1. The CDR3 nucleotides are TGCGCCAGCAGCCAGGCTGGACAGGGGAGAACCATGAACACTGAAGCTTTCTTT. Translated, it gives CASSQAGQGRTMNTEAFF.